This TCR beta chain was obtained from a study of control samples from healthy donors and cancer patients. This clone is a singleton in its sample. TCRdb's table, derived via immunoSEQ multiplex PCR, lists solely in-frame clones and lacks some. Of roughly 76,000 clones in the sample, 94% were seen once. V was clipped by 7 bases and J by 6 bases; unmatched bases: 4. CDR1 is DFQATT, CDR2 SNEGSKA, per germline (reference sequence). This CDR3 has 11 residues. The origin of this receptor is a woman in her thirties or forties in good health. The chain couples TRBV20-1 to TRBJ2-3; 7 nucleotides match TRBD2. Material: blood. CDR3 protein: CSGGGADTQYF. The CDR3 region has the DNA TGCAGTGGGGGGGGAGCGGATACGCAGTATTTT.